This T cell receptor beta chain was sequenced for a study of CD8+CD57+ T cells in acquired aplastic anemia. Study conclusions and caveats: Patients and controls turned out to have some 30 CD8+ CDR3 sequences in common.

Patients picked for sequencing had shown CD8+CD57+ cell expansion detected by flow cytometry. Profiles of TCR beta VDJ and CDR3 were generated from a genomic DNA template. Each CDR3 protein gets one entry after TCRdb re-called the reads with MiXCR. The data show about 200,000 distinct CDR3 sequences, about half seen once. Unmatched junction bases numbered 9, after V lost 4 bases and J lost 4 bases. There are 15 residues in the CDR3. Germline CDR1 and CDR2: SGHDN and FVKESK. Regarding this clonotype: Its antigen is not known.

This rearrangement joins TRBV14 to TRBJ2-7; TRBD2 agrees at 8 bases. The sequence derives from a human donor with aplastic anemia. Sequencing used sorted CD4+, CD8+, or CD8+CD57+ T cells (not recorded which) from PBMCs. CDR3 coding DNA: TGTGCCAGCAGCCTGGTGTTAGCGGGGATATACGAGCAGTACTTC. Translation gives CASSLVLAGIYEQYF.